The T cell receptor (beta chain) under discussion was sequenced for a study of patients and donors after allogeneic stem cell transplantation. From germline, CDR1 is SGHDN and CDR2 FVKESK. V lost 4 bases, J lost 5 bases, and 11 bases lay in between. The CDR3 covers 14 residues. TCRdb fed the RT-PCR reads into MiXCR, producing one record per CDR3 protein. The sample has 85,000 to 90,000 distinct CDR3 sequences, around 46% seen once. Sequencing input: blood, either unsorted or a sorted T cell fraction (not recorded which). The clonotype originates from a human donor who was either an allogeneic HSCT recipient or a stem cell or donor lymphocyte infusion donor (not recorded which). It is not recorded whose cells these are; they may come from a transplant donor. The V gene is TRBV14, the J gene TRBJ1-4; the D gene is possibly TRBD1 (5 bases). CDR3 nucleotide sequence: TGTGCCAGCAGCCCTTTTGGGGGGAATGAAAAACTGTTTTTT. It specifies CASSPFGGNEKLFF.